Shown below are 14 T cell receptor beta chains from a single sample sequenced in a study of CD8+CD57+ T cells in acquired aplastic anemia. TCR beta VDJ and CDR3 profiles were obtained from a genomic DNA template. TCRdb reanalysed the reads using MiXCR and keeps one entry per CDR3 protein. Here the sample spans 400,000 to 450,000 distinct CDR3 sequences, just under 70% being singletons. The sample consisted of sorted CD4+, CD8+, or CD8+CD57+ T cells (not recorded which) from PBMCs. All receptors derive from a human donor in good health, serving as a control.

This clonotype has only one observation. The chain recombines TRBV20-1 with TRBJ2-4; tentative D call: TRBD2 (5 bases). The CDR3 runs 13 residues. The V end lost 1 base, the J end lost 16 bases, and 20 bases lay between the germline ends. Germline loops: CDR1 DFQATT, CDR2 SNEGSKA (reference sequence). The CDR3 region is CSARGRTYERKYF. Here the CDR3 DNA reads TGCAGTGCTAGAGGGAGGACCTACGAGCGGAAATACTTC.

The V call is TRBV5-1, the J call TRBJ2-7; 7 bases are shared with TRBD2. Germline V gene sequence: CDR1 SGHRS, CDR2 YFSETQ. V shed 0 bases, J shed 7 bases, and the junction held 4 bases outside the gene matches. The CDR3 extends over 13 amino acids. The CDR3 region is CASSLGLADEQYV. CDR3 coding DNA: TGCGCCAGCAGCTTGGGACTAGCTGATGAGCAGTACGTC.

This chain connects TRBV29-1 to TRBJ2-7, with D perhaps being TRBD1 or TRBD2 (9 bases each). CDR1 and CDR2 (germline): SQVTM, ANQGSEA. The V gene lost 5 bases and the J gene lost 1 base, with 18 bases spanning the gap. The CDR3 consists of 15 residues. Here the CDR3 reads CSVNLAGQGSYEQYF. CDR3 nucleotides: TGCAGCGTTAACCTAGCGGGACAGGGATCCTACGAGCAGTACTTC.

The chain carries TRBV20-1 and TRBJ1-5; 8 bases align to TRBD1. Looked up from germline, CDR1 is DFQATT and CDR2 is SNEGSKA (reference sequence). The CDR3 covers 13 residues. The trim removed 5 bases at V and 6 bases at J, leaving 6 bases unmatched. This chain's CDR3 is CSAGQGRGQPQHF. The DNA for the CDR3 is TGCAGTGCTGGACAGGGACGCGGTCAGCCCCAGCATTTT.

The genes are TRBV7-4 and TRBJ2-7; a possible D gene is TRBD1 (6 bases). V gave up 3 bases and J gave up 5 bases, with 11 bases separating them. Germline CDR1 SGHVT, CDR2 SQSDAQ. CDR3 length: 13 amino acids. DNA of the CDR3: TGTGCCAGCAGCTTGGAGAACAGGGACGAGCAGTACTTC. Amino acid sequence: CASSLENRDEQYF.

In its sample, this clonotype was seen many times. J is TRBJ2-7 and V is TRBV12-3 or TRBV12-4, with D possibly matching TRBD1 (6 bases). V was shortened by 6 bases and J by 4 bases, with 10 bases between the two germline ends. CDR3 length equals 12 residues. The CDR3 DNA reads TGTGCCAGCAGCTCACAGGGATACGAGCAGTACTTC. This translates into CASSSQGYEQYF.

This clonotype was recorded at least ten times. The rearrangement uses TRBV6-2 or TRBV6-3 and TRBJ2-7; D may be TRBD1 (5 bases). Germline lookup yields CDR1 MNHEY and CDR2 SVGEGT. The CDR3 spans 12 residues. Deletions cut 11 bases from V and 2 bases from J, with 13 bases between. The CDR3 DNA sequence: TGTGCCTCAGGGCCCCCTCCCTACGAGCAGTACTTC. Residues: CASGPPPYEQYF.

V and J are TRBV7-2 and TRBJ2-7; 11 bases match TRBD1. The length of the CDR3 is 14 residues. Germline V gene sequence: CDR1 SGHTA, CDR2 FQGNSA. V shed 6 bases and J 7 bases; nucleotides not matched to a gene: 8. The DNA for the CDR3 is TGTGCCAGCAGTCAGGACAGGGGGCGAGAAGAGCAGTACTTC. It encodes CASSQDRGREEQYF.

This rearrangement joins TRBV20-1 to TRBJ2-1; D is unclear. The CDR3 spans 13 residues. Looked up from germline, CDR1 is DFQATT and CDR2 is SNEGSKA (reference sequence). V dropped 5 bases and J dropped 11 bases, with 19 bases sitting between them. CDR3: CSARVDKTHQQFF. The CDR3, as DNA: TGCAGTGCTCGAGTTGACAAAACCCATCAGCAGTTCTTC.

The sample holds many counts of this clonotype. V gene TRBV5-8 combines with J gene TRBJ1-5; the D is unclear. Trimming shortened V by 0 bases and J by 7 bases, and 8 bases separated the two germline ends. This CDR3 is built from 13 residues. In germline, CDR1 is SGHTS, CDR2 YDEGEE. The CDR3 DNA follows: TGTGCCAGCAGCTTGGATGGGTACCAGCCCCAGCATTTT. It encodes CASSLDGYQPQHF.

Worth noting for this clonotype: Because the CDR3 is missing its conserved closing phenylalanine or tryptophan, this is likely a read error. The CDR3 region is CSVEFRGGYGYTL. The CDR3 nucleotides read TGCAGCGTTGAATTCAGGGGGGGGTATGGCTACACCCTC. The V call is TRBV29-1, the J call TRBJ1-2, with 7 bases aligning to TRBD1. V lost 2 bases, J lost 5 bases, and 5 bases stayed unmatched. Germline loops: CDR1 SQVTM, CDR2 ANQGSEA. The CDR3 is 13 residues long.

The chain couples TRBV7-3 to TRBJ2-7, with TRBD2 as a possible D gene (6 bases). CDR1 SGHTA and CDR2 FQGTGA come from the germline V gene. This CDR3 has 15 residues. Trimming took off 4 bases at V and 8 bases at J, with 21 bases between the two ends. The CDR3 spells CASSSRQRVGGQQYF. CDR3 bases: TGTGCCAGCAGCTCAAGGCAAAGAGTAGGAGGGCAGCAGTACTTC.

The rearrangement joins TRBV19 to TRBJ1-1, with D possibly TRBD1 on 5 matching bases. The CDR3 extends over 14 amino acids. Deletions cut 5 bases from V and 5 bases from J, with 15 bases between. CDR1 LNHDA and CDR2 SQIVND come from the germline V gene (reference sequence). CDR3 bases: TGTGCCAGTAGTCCCTCCAGGGAGGGGACTGAAGCTTTCTTT. It specifies CASSPSREGTEAFF.

The gene calls are TRBV9 and TRBJ2-7; D possibly corresponds to TRBD1 (6 bases). The V gene lost 2 bases and the J gene lost 4 bases, with 7 bases spanning the gap. This CDR3 has 12 residues. Germline V gene data show CDR1 as SGDLS and CDR2 as YYNGEE. The CDR3 nucleotides are TGTGCCAGCAGCGTTACAGGGTACGAGCAGTACTTC. Translation gives CASSVTGYEQYF.